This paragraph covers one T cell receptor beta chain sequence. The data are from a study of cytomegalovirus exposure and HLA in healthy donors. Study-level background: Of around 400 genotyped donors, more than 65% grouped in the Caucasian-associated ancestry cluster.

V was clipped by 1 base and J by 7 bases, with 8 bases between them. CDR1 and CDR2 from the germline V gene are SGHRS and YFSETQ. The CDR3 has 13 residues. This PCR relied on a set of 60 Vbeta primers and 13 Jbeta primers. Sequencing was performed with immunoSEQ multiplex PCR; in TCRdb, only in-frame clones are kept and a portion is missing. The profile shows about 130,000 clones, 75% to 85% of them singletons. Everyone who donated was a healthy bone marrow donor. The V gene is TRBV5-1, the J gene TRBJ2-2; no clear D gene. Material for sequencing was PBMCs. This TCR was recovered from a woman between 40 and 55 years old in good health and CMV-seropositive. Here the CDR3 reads CASSLRSSGELFF. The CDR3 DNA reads TGCGCCAGCAGCTTGAGGTCTAGCGGGGAGCTGTTTTTT.